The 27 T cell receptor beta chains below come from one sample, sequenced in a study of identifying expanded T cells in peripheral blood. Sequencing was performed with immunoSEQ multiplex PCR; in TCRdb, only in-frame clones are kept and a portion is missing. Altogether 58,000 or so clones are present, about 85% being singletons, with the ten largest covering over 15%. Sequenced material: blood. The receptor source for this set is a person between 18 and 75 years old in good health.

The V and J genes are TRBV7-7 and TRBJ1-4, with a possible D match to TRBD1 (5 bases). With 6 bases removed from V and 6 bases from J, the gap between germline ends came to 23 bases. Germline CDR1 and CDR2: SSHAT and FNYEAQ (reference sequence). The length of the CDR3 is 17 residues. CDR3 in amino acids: CASRPPRVREDDEKLFF. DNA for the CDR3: TGTGCCAGCAGACCCCCCAGGGTTCGCGAGGACGATGAAAAACTGTTTTTT. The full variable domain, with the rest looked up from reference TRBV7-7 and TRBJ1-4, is GAGVSQSPRYKVTKRGQDVTLRCDPISSHATLYWYQQALGQGPEFLTYFNYEAQPDKSGLPSDRFSAERPEGSISTLTIQRTEQRDSAMYRCASRPPRVREDDEKLFFGSGTQLSVL.

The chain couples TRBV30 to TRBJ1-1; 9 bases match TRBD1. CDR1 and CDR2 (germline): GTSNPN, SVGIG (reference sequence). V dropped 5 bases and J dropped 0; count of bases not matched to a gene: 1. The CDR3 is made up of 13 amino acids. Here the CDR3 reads CAWGTGMNTEAFF. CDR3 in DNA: TGTGCCTGGGGGACAGGGATGAACACTGAAGCTTTCTTT. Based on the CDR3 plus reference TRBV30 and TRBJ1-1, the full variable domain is SQTIHQWPATLVQPVGSPLSLECTVEGTSNPNLYWYRQAAGRGLQLLFYSVGIGQISSEVPQNLSASRPQDRQFILSSKKLLLSDSGFYLCAWGTGMNTEAFFGQGTRLTVV.

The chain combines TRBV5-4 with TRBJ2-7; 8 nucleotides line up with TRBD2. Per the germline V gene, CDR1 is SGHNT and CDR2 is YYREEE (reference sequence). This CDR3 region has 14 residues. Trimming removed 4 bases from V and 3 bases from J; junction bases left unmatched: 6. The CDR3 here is CASSPGLGGYEQYF. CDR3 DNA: TGTGCCAGCAGCCCGGGACTAGGGGGCTACGAGCAGTACTTC.

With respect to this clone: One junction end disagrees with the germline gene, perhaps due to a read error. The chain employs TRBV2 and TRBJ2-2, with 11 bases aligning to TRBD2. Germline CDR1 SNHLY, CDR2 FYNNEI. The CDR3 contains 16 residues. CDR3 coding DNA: TGTGCCAGCAGAAAAAATAGCGGGAGGGACACCAGGGAGCTGTTTTTT. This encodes CASRKNSGRDTRELFF.

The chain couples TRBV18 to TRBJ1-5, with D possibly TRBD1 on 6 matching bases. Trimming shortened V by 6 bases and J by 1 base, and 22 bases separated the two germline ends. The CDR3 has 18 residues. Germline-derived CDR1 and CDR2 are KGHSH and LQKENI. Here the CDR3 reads CASSLIAGVGGSNQPQHF. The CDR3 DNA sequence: TGTGCCAGCTCGCTCATCGCAGGGGTGGGAGGGAGCAATCAGCCCCAGCATTTT. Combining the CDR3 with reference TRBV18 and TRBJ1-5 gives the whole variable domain NAGVMQNPRHLVRRRGQEARLRCSPMKGHSHVYWYRQLPEEGLKFMVYLQKENIIDESGMPKERFSAEFPKEGPSILRIQQVVRGDSAAYFCASSLIAGVGGSNQPQHFGDGTRLSIL.

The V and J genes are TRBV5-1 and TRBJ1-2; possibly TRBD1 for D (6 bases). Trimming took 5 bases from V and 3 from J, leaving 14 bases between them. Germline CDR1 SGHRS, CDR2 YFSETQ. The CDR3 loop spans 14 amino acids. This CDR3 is CASRSGGRDYGYTF. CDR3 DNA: TGCGCCAGCAGGTCCGGGGGCCGAGACTATGGCTACACCTTC.

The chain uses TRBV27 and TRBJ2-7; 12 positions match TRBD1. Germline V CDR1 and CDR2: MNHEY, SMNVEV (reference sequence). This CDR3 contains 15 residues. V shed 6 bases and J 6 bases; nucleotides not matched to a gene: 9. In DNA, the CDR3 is TGTGCCAGCAGGTCCCTGGGACAGGGGGCTTCCGAGCAGTACTTC. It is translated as CASRSLGQGASEQYF.

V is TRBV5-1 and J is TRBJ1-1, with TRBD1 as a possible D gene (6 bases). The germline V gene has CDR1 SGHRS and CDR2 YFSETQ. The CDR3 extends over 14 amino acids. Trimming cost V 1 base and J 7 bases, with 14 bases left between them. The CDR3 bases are TGCGCCAGCAGCTTGACTCGGACAGACATTGAAGCTTTCTTT. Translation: CASSLTRTDIEAFF.

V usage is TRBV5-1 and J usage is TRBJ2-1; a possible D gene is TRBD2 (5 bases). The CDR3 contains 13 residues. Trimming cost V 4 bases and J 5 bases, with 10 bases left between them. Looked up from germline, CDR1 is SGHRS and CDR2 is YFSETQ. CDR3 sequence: CASSPSGNNEQFF. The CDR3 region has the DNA TGCGCCAGCAGCCCAAGCGGAAACAATGAGCAGTTCTTC.

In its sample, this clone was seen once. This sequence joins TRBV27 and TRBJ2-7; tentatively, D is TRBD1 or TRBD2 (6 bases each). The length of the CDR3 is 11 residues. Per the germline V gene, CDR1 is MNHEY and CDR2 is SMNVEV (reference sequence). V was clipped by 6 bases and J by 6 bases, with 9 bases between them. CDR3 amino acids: CASSSGAEQYF. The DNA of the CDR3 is TGTGCCAGCAGCTCGGGGGCCGAGCAGTACTTC.

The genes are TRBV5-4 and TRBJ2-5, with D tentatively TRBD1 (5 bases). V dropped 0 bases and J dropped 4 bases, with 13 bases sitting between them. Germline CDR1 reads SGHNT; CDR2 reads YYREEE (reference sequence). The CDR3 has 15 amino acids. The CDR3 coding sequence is TGTGCCAGCAGCTTGGCAGGGTCGGTCGTAGAGACCCAGTACTTC. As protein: CASSLAGSVVETQYF.

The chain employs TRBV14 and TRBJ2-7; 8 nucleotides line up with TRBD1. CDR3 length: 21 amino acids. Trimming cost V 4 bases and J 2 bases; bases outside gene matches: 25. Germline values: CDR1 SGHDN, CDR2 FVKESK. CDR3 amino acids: CASSPSGQVLKIHPRPYEQYV. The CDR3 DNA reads TGTGCCAGCAGCCCCTCGGGACAGGTCCTCAAAATACACCCCAGACCCTACGAGCAGTACGTC.

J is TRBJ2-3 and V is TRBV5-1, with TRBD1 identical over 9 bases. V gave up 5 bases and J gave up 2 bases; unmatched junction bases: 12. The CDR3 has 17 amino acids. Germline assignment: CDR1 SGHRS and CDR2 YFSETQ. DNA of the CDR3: TGCGCCAGCAGACGTGTTTTACAGGGGGCTTCCACAGATACGCAGTATTTT. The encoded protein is CASRRVLQGASTDTQYF.

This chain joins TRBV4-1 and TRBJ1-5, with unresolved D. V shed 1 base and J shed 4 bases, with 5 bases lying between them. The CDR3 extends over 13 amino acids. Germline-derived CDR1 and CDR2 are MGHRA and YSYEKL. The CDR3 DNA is TGCGCCAGCAGCCAAGGTCTAAATCAGCCCCAGCATTTT. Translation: CASSQGLNQPQHF.

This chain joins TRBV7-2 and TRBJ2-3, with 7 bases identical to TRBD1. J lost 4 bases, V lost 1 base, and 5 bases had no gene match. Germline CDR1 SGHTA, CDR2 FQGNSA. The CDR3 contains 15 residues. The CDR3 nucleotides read TGTGCCAGCAGCTTAGTGCTCCAGGGGGCAGATACGCAGTATTTT. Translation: CASSLVLQGADTQYF.

The CDR3 protein is CASSPFQVHTEAFF. The CDR3 DNA reads TGTGCCAGCTCACCTTTTCAGGTCCACACTGAAGCTTTCTTT. The chain carries TRBV18 and TRBJ1-1; unclear D gene. There are 14 residues in the CDR3. Germline V lookup: CDR1 KGHSH, CDR2 LQKENI. With 3 bases removed from V and 3 bases from J, the gap between germline ends came to 11 bases.

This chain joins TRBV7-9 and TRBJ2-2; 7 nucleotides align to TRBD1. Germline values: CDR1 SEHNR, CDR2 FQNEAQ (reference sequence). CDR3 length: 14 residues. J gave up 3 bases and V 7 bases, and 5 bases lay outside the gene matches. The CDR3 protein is CASTRGLYTGELFF. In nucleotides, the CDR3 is TGTGCCAGCACTAGGGGGCTTTACACCGGGGAGCTGTTTTTT.

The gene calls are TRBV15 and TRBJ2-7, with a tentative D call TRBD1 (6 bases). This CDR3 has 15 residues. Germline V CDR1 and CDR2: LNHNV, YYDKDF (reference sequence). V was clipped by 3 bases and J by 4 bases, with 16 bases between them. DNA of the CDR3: TGTGCCACCAGCAGTGAAACCGGACAGAATTACGAGCAGTACTTC. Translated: CATSSETGQNYEQYF.

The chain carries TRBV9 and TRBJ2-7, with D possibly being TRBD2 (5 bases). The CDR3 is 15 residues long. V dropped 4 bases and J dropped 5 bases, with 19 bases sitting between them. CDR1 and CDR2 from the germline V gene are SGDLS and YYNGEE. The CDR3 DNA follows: TGTGCCAGCAGCTCGGACTTCGGGTACGGCCACGAGCAGTACTTC. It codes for CASSSDFGYGHEQYF.

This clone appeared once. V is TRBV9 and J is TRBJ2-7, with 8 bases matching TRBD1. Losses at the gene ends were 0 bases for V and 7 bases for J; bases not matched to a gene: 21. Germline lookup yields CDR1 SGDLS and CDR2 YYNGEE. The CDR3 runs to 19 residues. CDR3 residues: CASSVGGGDRGRYASEQYF. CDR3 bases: TGTGCCAGCAGCGTAGGAGGGGGTGACAGGGGCCGTTATGCTAGTGAGCAGTACTTC.

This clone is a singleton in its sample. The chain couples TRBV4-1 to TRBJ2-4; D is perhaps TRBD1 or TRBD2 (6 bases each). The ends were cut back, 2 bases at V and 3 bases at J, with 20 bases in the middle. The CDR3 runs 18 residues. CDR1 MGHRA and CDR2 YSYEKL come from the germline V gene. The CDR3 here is CASSQIWPGAPGKNIQYF. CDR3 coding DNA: TGCGCCAGCAGCCAAATCTGGCCGGGGGCCCCGGGCAAAAACATTCAGTACTTC.

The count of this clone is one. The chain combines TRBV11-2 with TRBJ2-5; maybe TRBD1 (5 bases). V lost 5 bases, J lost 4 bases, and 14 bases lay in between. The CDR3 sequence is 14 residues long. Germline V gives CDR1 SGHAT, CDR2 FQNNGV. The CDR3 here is CASSATRGGETQYF. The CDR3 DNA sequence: TGTGCCAGCAGCGCGACAAGGGGTGGAGAGACCCAGTACTTC.

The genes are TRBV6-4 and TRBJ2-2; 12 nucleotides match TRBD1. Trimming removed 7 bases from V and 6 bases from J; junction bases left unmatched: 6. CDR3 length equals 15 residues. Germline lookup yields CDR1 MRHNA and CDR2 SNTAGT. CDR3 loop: CASKPGQGASGELFF. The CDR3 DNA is TGTGCCAGCAAACCGGGACAGGGGGCGTCCGGGGAGCTGTTTTTT.

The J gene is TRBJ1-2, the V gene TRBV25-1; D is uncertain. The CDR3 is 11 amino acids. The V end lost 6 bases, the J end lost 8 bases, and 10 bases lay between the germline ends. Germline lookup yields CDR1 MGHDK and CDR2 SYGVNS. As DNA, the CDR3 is TGTGCCAGCAGGGCAGAAGTCGGCTACACCTTC. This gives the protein CASRAEVGYTF.

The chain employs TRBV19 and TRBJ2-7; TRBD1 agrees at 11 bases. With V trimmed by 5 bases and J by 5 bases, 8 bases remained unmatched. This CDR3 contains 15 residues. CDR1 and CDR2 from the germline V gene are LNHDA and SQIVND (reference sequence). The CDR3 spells CASSPGQGVHHEQYF. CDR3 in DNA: TGTGCCAGTAGTCCGGGACAGGGGGTACATCACGAGCAGTACTTC.

The CDR3 sequence: CASKLGQLAGLTDTQYF. The CDR3 coding sequence is TGCGCCAGCAAATTGGGCCAATTAGCGGGTCTCACAGATACGCAGTATTTT. The gene calls are TRBV5-1 and TRBJ2-3; TRBD2 agrees at 7 bases. This CDR3 is built from 17 residues. Germline V gene sequence: CDR1 SGHRS, CDR2 YFSETQ. V gave up 6 bases and J gave up 2 bases; unmatched junction bases: 15.

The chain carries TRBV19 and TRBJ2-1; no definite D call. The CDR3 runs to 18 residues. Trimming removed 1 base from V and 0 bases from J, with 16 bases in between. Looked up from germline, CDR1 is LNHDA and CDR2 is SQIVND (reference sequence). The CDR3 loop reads CASSIALPADLSYNEQFF. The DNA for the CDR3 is TGTGCCAGTAGTATAGCCCTCCCGGCGGACCTCTCCTACAATGAGCAGTTCTTC.